This is a list of T cell receptor beta chains from one sample in a study of T cell responses to AZD1222 COVID-19 vaccine. The data were produced by immunoSEQ multiplex PCR, yet TCRdb's version contains in-frame clones alone and is incomplete. The sample shows 90,000 to 140,000 clones, 88% of them seen only once. The source material was peripheral blood, sampled on day 0 of AZD1222 vaccination. Receptors originate from an adult in good health. CDR3s include the opening cysteine and the closing phenylalanine or tryptophan. D genes are given only for firm matches. Size is omitted from some rows. Given values are once, few, many or a class for expanded clones.

v_gene	abundance	d_gene	j_gene	CDR3aa	CDR3nt
TRBV3-1/TRBV3-2	-	-	TRBJ1-6	CASSHDGHNSPLHF	TGTGCCAGCAGCCACGACGGCCATAATTCACCCCTCCACTTT
TRBV6-6	once	-	TRBJ2-2	CASSPRRGENTGELFF	TGTGCCAGCAGTCCCCGGAGGGGCGAGAACACCGGGGAGCTGTTTTTT
TRBV19	-	-	TRBJ1-5	CASSWGLLYQPQHF	TGTGCCAGTAGCTGGGGTCTTCTTTATCAGCCCCAGCATTTT
TRBV9	-	TRBD1	TRBJ1-1	CASSVVGTGNTEAFF	TGTGCCAGCAGCGTAGTAGGGACAGGGAACACTGAAGCTTTCTTT
TRBV3-1/TRBV3-2	-	-	TRBJ1-1	CASSQGGGAFF	TGTGCCAGCAGCCAGGGAGGGGGAGCTTTCTTT
TRBV28	-	-	TRBJ2-3	CASSPPTGLDTQYF	TGTGCCAGCAGTCCGCCAACAGGGTTAGATACGCAGTATTTT
TRBV7-3	-	TRBD1	TRBJ2-5	CASSLGLRDRGQETQYF	TGTGCCAGCAGCTTAGGCCTCCGGGACAGGGGACAAGAGACCCAGTACTTC
TRBV6-5	-	-	TRBJ1-5	CASSPQARGAQHF	TGTGCCAGCAGTCCACAGGCTCGTGGGGCCCAGCATTTT
TRBV5-1	once	-	TRBJ2-1	CASSFGTTNNEQFF	TGCGCCAGCAGCTTCGGCACTACCAACAATGAGCAGTTCTTC
TRBV5-1	once	-	TRBJ1-4	CASSLAVSKANEKLFF	TGCGCCAGCAGCTTGGCCGTTTCGAAAGCTAATGAAAAACTGTTTTTT
TRBV5-1	-	-	TRBJ1-2	CASSQEGRVNYGYTF	TGCGCCAGCAGCCAGGAAGGACGGGTTAACTATGGCTACACCTTC
TRBV7-9	-	-	TRBJ2-7	CASSVTGLGYEQYF	TGTGCCAGCAGCGTCACAGGGTTGGGCTACGAGCAGTACTTC
TRBV2	-	-	TRBJ1-5	CASRAPSGTDSVRPQHF	TGTGCCAGCAGGGCCCCATCCGGGACGGACAGCGTACGGCCCCAGCATTTT
TRBV5-8	-	TRBD1	TRBJ1-5	CASSLKTGGWGQPQHF	TGTGCCAGCAGCCTAAAGACAGGGGGCTGGGGGCAGCCCCAGCATTTT
TRBV7-8	-	-	TRBJ2-6	CASSLASGGSGANVLTF	TGTGCCAGCAGCTTAGCCTCTGGGGGATCTGGGGCCAACGTCCTGACTTTC
TRBV6-5	once	-	TRBJ2-5	CASSYSLGRETQYF	TGTGCCAGCAGTTACTCGTTGGGAAGGGAGACCCAGTACTTC
TRBV28	few	-	TRBJ2-5	CASSDWEWNETQYF	TGTGCCAGCAGTGATTGGGAATGGAATGAGACCCAGTACTTC
TRBV7-8	-	TRBD2	TRBJ2-5	CASNIQKGLAGGETQYF	TGTGCCAGCAATATCCAGAAAGGACTAGCGGGAGGAGAGACCCAGTACTTC
TRBV18	-	TRBD2	TRBJ2-1	CASSPGLEGEQFF	TGTGCCAGCTCACCAGGACTAGAGGGTGAGCAGTTCTTC
TRBV19	-	TRBD1	TRBJ1-5	CASSITWTGSGNQPQHF	TGTGCCAGTAGTATCACCTGGACAGGGTCAGGGAATCAGCCCCAGCATTTT
TRBV27	-	-	TRBJ2-2	CASSNTGELFF	TGTGCCAGCAGTAACACCGGGGAGCTGTTTTTT
TRBV18	-	-	TRBJ2-7	CASSQNPGPASYEQYF	TGTGCCAGCTCACAGAATCCGGGACCCGCCTCCTACGAGCAGTACTTC
TRBV5-1	-	TRBD2	TRBJ2-1	CASSVPLAGGKDEQFF	TGCGCCAGCAGCGTTCCTCTAGCGGGAGGTAAGGATGAGCAGTTCTTC
TRBV6-5	-	TRBD2	TRBJ2-1	CASTLTSGRHNEQFF	TGTGCCAGCACCCTGACTAGCGGGAGACACAATGAGCAGTTCTTC
TRBV5-6	-	TRBD1	TRBJ2-7	CASSLRTGDYEQYF	TGTGCCAGCAGCTTGAGGACAGGGGACTACGAGCAGTACTTC
TRBV5-4	-	-	TRBJ1-1	CASSFRVDTEAFF	TGTGCCAGCAGCTTTCGGGTTGACACTGAAGCTTTCTTT
TRBV9	-	-	TRBJ1-1	CASSVAPNTEAFF	TGTGCCAGCAGCGTAGCACCGAACACTGAAGCTTTCTTT